The T cell receptor beta chain under discussion was sequenced for a study of CD8 T cells in ankylosing spondylitis. Points from the study as a whole: Clones linked to the disease showed a CD8+ phenotype. They occurred at relatively low frequencies in peripheral blood. There was a TCR beta motif, made of several highly homologous variants, that appeared characteristic of ankylosing spondylitis blood. Reactive arthritis synovial fluid and blood were previously reported to contain some motif variants. Reports say disease-linked clones showed up significantly more in matched ankylosing spondylitis synovial fluid.

Scientists made TCR beta libraries using quantitative 5'-RACE with molecular barcodes. TCRdb called the 5' RACE reads again in MiXCR, with one record for every CDR3 protein. The profile shows 200,000 to 250,000 distinct CDR3 sequences, around 19% of them singletons. This clonotype showed up just a few times. Its specificity is unknown. The source material was blood, either unsorted or a sorted T cell fraction (not recorded which). This sequence originates from a male donor with ankylosing spondylitis.

CDR3 region: CSARETGSEQYF. In DNA form, the CDR3 reads TGCAGTGCTAGAGAGACAGGGTCCGAGCAGTACTTC. The chain links TRBV20-1 to TRBJ2-7; 7 bases are shared with TRBD1. Trimming removed 0 bases from V and 6 bases from J; junction bases left unmatched: 2. Germline-derived CDR1 and CDR2 are DFQATT and SNEGSKA (reference sequence). The CDR3 has 12 amino acids.